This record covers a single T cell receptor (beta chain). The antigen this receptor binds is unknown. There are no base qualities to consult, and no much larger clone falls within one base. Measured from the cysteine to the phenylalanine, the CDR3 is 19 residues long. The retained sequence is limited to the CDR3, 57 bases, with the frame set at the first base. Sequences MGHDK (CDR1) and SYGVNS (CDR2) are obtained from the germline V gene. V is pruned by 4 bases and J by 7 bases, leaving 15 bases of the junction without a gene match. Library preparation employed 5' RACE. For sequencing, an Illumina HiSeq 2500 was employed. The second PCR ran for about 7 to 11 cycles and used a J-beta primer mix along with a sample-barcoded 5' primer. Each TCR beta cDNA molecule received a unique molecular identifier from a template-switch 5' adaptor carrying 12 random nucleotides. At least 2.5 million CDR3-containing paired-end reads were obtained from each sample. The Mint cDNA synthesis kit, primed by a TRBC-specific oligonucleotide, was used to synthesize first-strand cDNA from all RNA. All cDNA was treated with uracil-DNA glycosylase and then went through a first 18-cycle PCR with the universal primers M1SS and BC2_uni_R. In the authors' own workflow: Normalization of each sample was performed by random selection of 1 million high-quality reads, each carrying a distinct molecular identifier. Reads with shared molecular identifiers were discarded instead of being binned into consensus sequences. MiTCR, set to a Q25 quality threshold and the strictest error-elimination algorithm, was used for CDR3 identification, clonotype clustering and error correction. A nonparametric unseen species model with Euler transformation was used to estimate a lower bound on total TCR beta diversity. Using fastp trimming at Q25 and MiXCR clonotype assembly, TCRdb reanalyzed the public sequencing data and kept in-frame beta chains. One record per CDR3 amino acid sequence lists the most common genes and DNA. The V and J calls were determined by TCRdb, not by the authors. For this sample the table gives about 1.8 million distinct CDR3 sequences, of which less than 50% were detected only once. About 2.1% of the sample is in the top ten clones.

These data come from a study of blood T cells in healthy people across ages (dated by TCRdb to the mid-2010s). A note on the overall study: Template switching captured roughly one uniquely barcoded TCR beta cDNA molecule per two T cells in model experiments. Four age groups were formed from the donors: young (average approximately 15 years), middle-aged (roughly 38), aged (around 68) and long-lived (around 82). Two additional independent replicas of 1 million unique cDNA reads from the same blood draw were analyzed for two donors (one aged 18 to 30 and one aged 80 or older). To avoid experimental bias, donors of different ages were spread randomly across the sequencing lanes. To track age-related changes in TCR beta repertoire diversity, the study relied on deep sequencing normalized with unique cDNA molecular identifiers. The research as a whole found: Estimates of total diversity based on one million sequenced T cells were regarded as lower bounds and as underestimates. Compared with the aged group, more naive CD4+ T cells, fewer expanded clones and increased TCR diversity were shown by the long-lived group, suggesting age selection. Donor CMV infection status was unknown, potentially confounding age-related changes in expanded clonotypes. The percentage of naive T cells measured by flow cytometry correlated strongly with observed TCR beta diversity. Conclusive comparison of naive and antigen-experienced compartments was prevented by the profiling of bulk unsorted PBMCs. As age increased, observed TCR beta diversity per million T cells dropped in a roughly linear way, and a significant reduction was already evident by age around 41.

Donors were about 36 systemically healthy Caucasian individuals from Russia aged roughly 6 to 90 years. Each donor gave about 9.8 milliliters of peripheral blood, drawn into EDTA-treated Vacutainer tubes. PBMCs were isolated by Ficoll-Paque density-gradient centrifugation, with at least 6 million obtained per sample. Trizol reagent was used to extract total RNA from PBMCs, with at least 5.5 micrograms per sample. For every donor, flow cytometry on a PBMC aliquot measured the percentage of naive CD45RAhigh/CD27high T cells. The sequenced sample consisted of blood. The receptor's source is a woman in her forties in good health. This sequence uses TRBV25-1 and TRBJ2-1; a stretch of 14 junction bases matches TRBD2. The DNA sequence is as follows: TGTGCCAGCAGTGGTCAGACTAGCGGGGGGGCAAAGGAAAAGAATGAGCAGTTCTTC. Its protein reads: CASSGQTSGGAKEKNEQFF.